This TCR beta chain was retrieved from a study of blood T cell repertoires in COVID-19. About the study: Samples came from the United States, Italy and Spain, spanning acute and convalescent COVID-19. The cDNA or gDNA used as material had been derived from T cells, B-cell-depleted T cells, or PBMCs.

CDR1 and CDR2 from the germline V gene are SGHNT and YYREEE (reference sequence). With 5 bases removed from V and 3 bases from J, the gap between germline ends came to 13 bases. CDR3 length equals 14 residues. In the original processing: Estimated nucleated cell counts came from reference gene primer amplification. Profiled with immunoSEQ multiplex PCR; TCRdb holds only in-frame clones, not every one. The DNA gave D and trimming, while V, J and clone size come from that table. Of under 200,000 clones in the sample, around 80% were seen once. This TCR was recovered from a man under 40 with active or convalescent COVID-19. Sequencing used peripheral blood. The chain employs TRBV5-4 and TRBJ2-3, with D possibly TRBD2 on 6 matching bases. The CDR3 coding sequence is TGTGCCAGCAGGCAGGGAGGCGGGACAGATACGCAGTATTTT. Its translation is CASRQGGGTDTQYF.